The 9 T cell receptor beta chains listed next were all sequenced from one sample in a study of response to subunit inactivated influenza vaccine (dated by TCRdb to the late 2010s). Library prep was done by RT-PCR. Sequencing instrument: Illumina HiSeq 2500. TCRdb trimmed the raw reads at Q25, called clones with MiXCR and kept productive beta chains. Duplicate CDR3 protein sequences are folded into a single record with the most common DNA and genes. A total of 610,000 or so distinct CDR3 sequences appear in this sample, less than 15% of them only once. Jointly, the top ten make up approximately 12% of the sample. Sequencing was performed on PBMCs from blood, taken less than 13 days after vaccination. Receptor source: a man over 45 who received an inactivated influenza vaccine. Donor details come from another sample of the same person, matched by shared clones.

This clonotype was detected only a few times. The J gene is TRBJ2-1, the V gene TRBV20-1, with 7 bases fitting TRBD2. The CDR3 has 14 amino acids. Unmatched junction bases numbered 15, after V lost 6 bases and J lost 10 bases. CDR1 is DFQATT, CDR2 SNEGSKA, per germline (reference sequence). Written as DNA, the CDR3 is TGCAGTGCCCGGGACCTCTTGTTGGGGGGGGAGCAGTTCTTC. Translation gives CSARDLLLGGEQFF.

The chain recombines TRBV21-1 with TRBJ2-1; whether TRBD2, the table's D call, matches the DNA was not checked. TRBV21-1 is a known pseudogene. The CDR3 consists of 20 residues. CDR3 protein: CASSKVGPAFDWCSYNEQFF. The CDR3 nucleotides are TGTGCCAGCAGCAAAGTCGGGCCGGCCTTTGATTGGTGTTCCTACAATGAGCAGTTCTTC.

On this clonotype: The DNA is left out, because the CDR3 cannot be placed on it with certainty; the CDR3 is given as TCRdb lists it. J is TRBJ2-7 and V is TRBV19; TRBD1 was called by the table and not checked on the DNA. The CDR3 totals 14 residues, both ends included. In germline, CDR1 is LNHDA, CDR2 SQIVND (reference sequence). This CDR3 is CASSTSGVNIEQYF.

The chain joins TRBV7-9 to TRBJ2-1, with 9 bases identical to TRBD1. The length of the CDR3 is 14 residues. Germline values: CDR1 SEHNR, CDR2 FQNEAQ (reference sequence). Trimming removed 4 bases from V and 6 bases from J; junction bases left unmatched: 4. The CDR3 sequence is CASSSRTGVNEQFF. The CDR3 nucleotides are TGTGCCAGCAGCTCAAGGACAGGGGTCAATGAGCAGTTCTTC.

This chain uses TRBV12-3 or TRBV12-4 with TRBJ1-1; TRBD1 is a possible D gene (6 bases). The CDR3 consists of 14 residues. Trimming pared 6 bases from V and 4 bases from J, leaving 15 bases between. The CDR3 nucleotides are TGTGCCAGCAGCCCCCTTACAGGGACCACTGAAGCTTTCTTT. Translating gives CASSPLTGTTEAFF.

At least ten counts were recorded for this clonotype. The genes are TRBV12-3 or TRBV12-4 and TRBJ2-1; D remains unclear. V lost 2 bases to trimming and J lost 13 bases, with 15 bases between them. The CDR3 contains 13 residues. The CDR3 bases are TGTGCCAGCAGTTTAATCTCTCTGGGAAAACAGTTCTTC. The encoded protein is CASSLISLGKQFF.

This clonotype was seen a few times. The chain uses TRBV24-1 and TRBJ2-5; the D is unclear. V was pared by 5 bases and J by 5 bases, with 5 bases between. In germline, CDR1 is KGHDR, CDR2 SFDVKD. The CDR3 loop spans 11 amino acids. This CDR3 is CATSVGETQYF. DNA for the CDR3: TGTGCCACCAGTGTAGGCGAGACCCAGTACTTC.

The chain employs TRBV12-3 or TRBV12-4 and TRBJ2-2; TRBD2 agrees at 14 bases. V lost 5 bases to trimming and J lost 5 bases; unmatched junction nucleotides: 13. The CDR3 has 19 amino acids. DNA of the CDR3: TGTGCCAGCAGTGAAGGGACTAGCGGGAGTTTGTTTTATACCGGGGAGCTGTTTTTT. It specifies CASSEGTSGSLFYTGELFF.

V is TRBV15 and J is TRBJ2-1, with 8 positions matching TRBD1. CDR3 length equals 17 residues. The V gene's germline CDR1 is LNHNV and CDR2 YYDKDF (reference sequence). V was pared by 0 bases and J by 8 bases, with 12 bases of the junction left unmatched. As DNA, the CDR3 is TGTGCCACCAGCAGAGACATCAGGACAGGGAGAAGGTATGAGCAGTTCTTC. This codes for CATSRDIRTGRRYEQFF.